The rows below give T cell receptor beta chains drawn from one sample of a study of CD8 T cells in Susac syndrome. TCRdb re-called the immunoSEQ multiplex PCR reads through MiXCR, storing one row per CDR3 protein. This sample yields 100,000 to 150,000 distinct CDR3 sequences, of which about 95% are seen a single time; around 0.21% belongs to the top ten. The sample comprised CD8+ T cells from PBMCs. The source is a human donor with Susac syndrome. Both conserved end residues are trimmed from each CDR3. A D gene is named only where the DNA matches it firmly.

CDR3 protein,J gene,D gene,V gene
ASNSPSQSTGELF,TRBJ2-2,-,TRBV3-1
ASSQDLQGSPGELF,TRBJ2-2,-,TRBV4-3
ASSTGPDTQY,TRBJ2-3,-,TRBV19
ASSNWGGLNEQF,TRBJ2-1,-,TRBV2
ASSQDELAGEGETQY,TRBJ2-5,TRBD2,TRBV4-2
ASSLEVENGQY,TRBJ2-3,-,TRBV5-4
ASRATGTFYGYT,TRBJ1-2,-,TRBV6-5
ASSLAPGSYGYT,TRBJ1-2,-,TRBV7-9
SVTAGPGQPQH,TRBJ1-5,-,TRBV29-1
ASSYSTGARTEAF,TRBJ1-1,TRBD1,TRBV7-3
ASSPGQAVTEAF,TRBJ1-1,TRBD1,TRBV3-1
ASTLATGPLSYEQY,TRBJ2-7,-,TRBV7-8
ASSFQGTEAF,TRBJ1-1,-,TRBV5-1
ASRAGTENGELF,TRBJ2-2,TRBD1,TRBV6-4
ASSLTGANVLT,TRBJ2-6,-,TRBV12-3/TRBV12-4
AWRQGWYGYT,TRBJ1-2,-,TRBV30
ASSYSTVQVYEQY,TRBJ2-7,-,TRBV6-5
ASTLGLQQF,TRBJ2-1,-,TRBV6-2/TRBV6-3
ASSYPNRVRSNQPQH,TRBJ1-5,-,TRBV28
ASSFGGYSGNTIY,TRBJ1-3,-,TRBV5-1
ASSHLPGLAAHEQY,TRBJ2-7,TRBD2,TRBV14
ATSDNRDRDANTIY,TRBJ1-3,TRBD1,TRBV24-1
ASASRLGQHNEQF,TRBJ2-1,-,TRBV11-1
ASSQSGDWY,TRBJ2-5,TRBD2,TRBV27
ASSFRAGFTGANVLT,TRBJ2-6,TRBD2,TRBV7-8
ASSQGWREENEQF,TRBJ2-1,TRBD2,TRBV4-3
ASSYGPDREAF,TRBJ1-1,-,TRBV2
ASSLVGQGGYGYT,TRBJ1-2,TRBD1,TRBV27
AWSPATSQPQH,TRBJ1-5,-,TRBV30
SARDNEQF,TRBJ2-1,-,TRBV20-1
ATSRDGGEAGHITDTQY,TRBJ2-3,-,TRBV15
ASSLTGVEVTPQH,TRBJ1-5,TRBD1,TRBV5-1
ASSQDHVTRASEKLF,TRBJ1-4,-,TRBV14
ASSAGGQTQY,TRBJ2-5,-,TRBV3-1
ASSAPGDHSNQPQH,TRBJ1-5,-,TRBV9
ASSQGRGAPTYEQY,TRBJ2-7,-,TRBV5-1
ASSSLISSSSYNSPLH,TRBJ1-6,-,TRBV28
ASSSGTGHYEQY,TRBJ2-7,TRBD1,TRBV19
ASSSRTSGGAGANVLT,TRBJ2-6,TRBD2,TRBV7-9
ASSRRGAYEQY,TRBJ2-7,TRBD2,TRBV3-1
AWAGEGETQY,TRBJ2-5,-,TRBV30